This is a list of T cell receptor beta chains from one sample in a study of blood T cell repertoires in COVID-19. Profiled with immunoSEQ multiplex PCR; TCRdb holds only in-frame clones, not every one. Among roughly 290,000 clones listed, more than 80% were seen once. Material: peripheral blood. The receptors originated from a woman in her twenties or thirties with COVID-19, enrolled during active disease. Both conserved end residues are part of each CDR3. Fields, in order: D gene, V gene, J gene, clone size, CDR3 DNA, CDR3 protein. The D gene is left open where the match is weak. Not every row has a clone size; where given, it reads once, few, many or a size class.

TRBD2,TRBV2,TRBJ2-3,-,TGTGCCAGCAGTGAAAGCGGGACGGGGACAGATACGCAGTATTTT,CASSESGTGTDTQYF
-,TRBV5-6,TRBJ1-4,-,TGTGCCAGCAGCTTGGGCGGCAGCCACGAAAAACTGTTTTTT,CASSLGGSHEKLFF
TRBD2,TRBV25-1,TRBJ2-3,-,TGTGCCAGCAACCTGCAGGGAGGGTCAGATACGCAGTATTTT,CASNLQGGSDTQYF
TRBD2,TRBV29-1,TRBJ2-7,-,TGCAGCGTTGAAGGAGCGGGAGGGCCCTACGAGCAGTACTTC,CSVEGAGGPYEQYF
-,TRBV2,TRBJ2-2,once,TGTGCCAGCAGTGCACTCTTCACCGGGGAGCTGTTTTTT,CASSALFTGELFF
TRBD1,TRBV3-1/TRBV3-2,TRBJ1-2,-,TGTGCCAGCAGCCCGCTCCCCCGGGCAGGGGGCTATGGCTACACCTTC,CASSPLPRAGGYGYTF
-,TRBV6-5,TRBJ2-1,-,TGTGCCAGCAGTTACGTCGGGGGTCCGGGCAATGAGCAGTTCTTC,CASSYVGGPGNEQFF
-,TRBV9,TRBJ1-5,-,TGTGCCAGCAGCGTCCATGGAGATAATCAGCCCCAGCATTTT,CASSVHGDNQPQHF
-,TRBV14,TRBJ1-3,-,TGTGCCAGCAGCCACAGGGGAAGCTCTGGAAACACCATATATTTT,CASSHRGSSGNTIYF
TRBD1,TRBV25-1,TRBJ1-6,-,TGTGCCAGCAGTGGCGGGGACAGCTATAATTCACCCCTCCACTTT,CASSGGDSYNSPLHF
TRBD2,TRBV5-1,TRBJ2-7,-,TGCGCCAGCAGCAATTCATCCGGGACTAGCGCCTACGAGCAGTACTTC,CASSNSSGTSAYEQYF
TRBD2,TRBV28,TRBJ2-1,-,TGTGCCTGCCGACTAGCGGGAGTTTGGGCTAACTCCTACAATGAGCAGTTCTTC,CACRLAGVWANSYNEQFF
TRBD1,TRBV5-1,TRBJ1-5,-,TGCGCCAGCAGCCCCACAGGGGGCCCAGTTCAGCCCCAGCATTTT,CASSPTGGPVQPQHF
-,TRBV5-5,TRBJ2-7,-,TGTGCCAGCAGCTTGGATGACAGTTCCTACGAGCAGTACTTC,CASSLDDSSYEQYF
-,TRBV6-5,TRBJ1-3,-,TGTGCCACCAAGCCCCGTAGCGGAAACACCATATATTTT,CATKPRSGNTIYF
TRBD2,TRBV6-5,TRBJ2-7,few,TGTGCCAGCAGGAGGGGGACTAGTACCTACGAGCAGTACTTC,CASRRGTSTYEQYF
-,TRBV7-2,TRBJ2-7,-,TGTGCCAGCAGCTTAGACAGGGCGCGATACGAGCAGTACTTC,CASSLDRARYEQYF
-,TRBV15,TRBJ2-7,-,TGTGCCACCAGCAGAGACCTTGCCTACGAGCAGTACTTC,CATSRDLAYEQYF
TRBD2,TRBV15,TRBJ2-1,-,TGTGCCACCAGCCCCCGTAATGGACTAGCGGGAAGGTATGAGCAGTTCTTC,CATSPRNGLAGRYEQFF
-,TRBV19,TRBJ2-3,-,TGTGCCAGTAGTGACGCCGACATGAGAGACACAGATACGCAGTATTTT,CASSDADMRDTDTQYF
-,TRBV27,TRBJ2-2,-,TGTGCCAGCAGTTTATCGGCCGGTGCAGGGGTTTTCACGGGGGAGCTGTTTTTT,CASSLSAGAGVFTGELFF
TRBD2,TRBV28,TRBJ2-4,-,TGTGCCAGCAGTTTAAAGGCGGGAGGGCCGTACATTCAGTACTTC,CASSLKAGGPYIQYF
-,TRBV7-2,TRBJ2-1,-,TGTGCCAGCAGCTTCACTAGTATCTACAATGAGCAGTTCTTC,CASSFTSIYNEQFF
TRBD2,TRBV11-3,TRBJ2-1,-,TGTGCCAGCAGCCCCGGGGTAGCGGGAGGGAATTGGGATGAGCAGTTCTTC,CASSPGVAGGNWDEQFF
TRBD1,TRBV27,TRBJ2-3,-,TGTGCCAGCAGTCCCGGGACAGGGAATACGCAGTATTTT,CASSPGTGNTQYF
TRBD2,TRBV28,TRBJ2-1,-,TGTGCCAGCAAGGCGGGGGGGAGCTCCTACAATGAGCAGTTCTTC,CASKAGGSSYNEQFF
-,TRBV28,TRBJ2-3,-,TGTGCCAGCAGTCTAAGCCCTCGGCTCTTAGCTAGCACAGATACGCAGTATTTT,CASSLSPRLLASTDTQYF
TRBD1,TRBV13,TRBJ2-7,once,TGTGCCAGCAGCTCGGGACAGGGGCGAATCGAGCAGTACTTC,CASSSGQGRIEQYF
-,TRBV28,TRBJ2-2,-,TGTGCCAGCAGCAAACTCACCGGGGAGCTGTTTTTT,CASSKLTGELFF
TRBD2,TRBV19,TRBJ2-7,-,TGTGCCAGTAGTTGGACTAGCGGGAGCTACGAGCAGTACTTC,CASSWTSGSYEQYF
TRBD1,TRBV7-7,TRBJ2-5,-,TGTGCTAGCAGCTCCGACCCGACAGGGGGTGAGACCCAGTACTTC,CASSSDPTGGETQYF
TRBD2,TRBV29-1,TRBJ2-1,-,TGCAGCGTCTCACTAGCGGGATACAATGAGCAGTTCTTC,CSVSLAGYNEQFF
-,TRBV23-1,TRBJ2-7,-,TGCGCCAGCAGTCAACCCGACGTCAGGGCCTCCTACGAGCAGTACTTC,CASSQPDVRASYEQYF
TRBD1,TRBV19,TRBJ1-5,-,TGTGCCAGTAGACCCGGGACAGGGACTTCCCCCCAGCATTTT,CASRPGTGTSPQHF
-,TRBV5-6,TRBJ1-2,once,TGTGCCAGCAGCCCGGACGGGGGGAACTATGGCTACACCTTC,CASSPDGGNYGYTF
TRBD2,TRBV28,TRBJ2-7,-,TGTGCCAGCAGTTCCCCGTGGAGCGGGAGCGGGCAGTACTTC,CASSSPWSGSGQYF
TRBD2,TRBV10-1,TRBJ2-2,-,TGCGCCAGCAGTGATTTCCCAGCGGGAACAGGGGAGCTGTTTTTT,CASSDFPAGTGELFF
-,TRBV18,TRBJ1-1,-,TGTGCCAGCTCACCTGAGGGCACCGGGGGCACTGAAGCTTTCTTT,CASSPEGTGGTEAFF
TRBD2,TRBV2,TRBJ2-3,-,TGTGCCAGCAGTGTGACAGCGGGAGGGCCCGGAGATACGCAGTATTTT,CASSVTAGGPGDTQYF
-,TRBV4-1,TRBJ1-6,-,TGCGCCAGCAGCCACATATCCCGGGGGCGGGGGGAGAATTCACCCCTCCACTTT,CASSHISRGRGENSPLHF
TRBD1,TRBV25-1,TRBJ1-5,few,TGTGCCACTTCCAAAGGGGGCTCAGGTCAGCCCCAGCATTTT,CATSKGGSGQPQHF
-,TRBV14,TRBJ2-1,-,TGTGCCAGCAGCACGACTACCAACAATGAGCAGTTCTTC,CASSTTTNNEQFF
-,TRBV2,TRBJ2-7,-,TGTGCCAGCAGGAGGGACACGACAGACTACGAGCAGTACTTC,CASRRDTTDYEQYF
-,TRBV10-3,TRBJ1-2,-,TGTGCCATCAGTGAGCAGGCAATTGATGGCTACACCTTC,CAISEQAIDGYTF
-,TRBV2,TRBJ1-1,-,TGTGCCAGCAGTGAGAGGGTGAACACTGAAGCTTTCTTT,CASSERVNTEAFF
TRBD1,TRBV5-1,TRBJ1-2,-,TGCGCCAGCAGAGCCGGGACAGACTATGGCTACACCTTC,CASRAGTDYGYTF
-,TRBV28,TRBJ2-2,few,TGTGCCAGCAGTTTATTACGGGAAACCGGGGAGCTGTTTTTT,CASSLLRETGELFF
TRBD2,TRBV30,TRBJ2-7,-,TGTGCCTGGAGTGTTGGTGCGGGAGGCGAGCAGTACTTC,CAWSVGAGGEQYF